These T cell receptor beta chains were read from a single sample in a study of T cell responses to AZD1222 COVID-19 vaccine. Clones were sequenced by immunoSEQ multiplex PCR, and TCRdb holds only the in-frame ones, with some missing. The table includes tens of thousands of clones, roughly 86% detected once. The sample was peripheral blood, taken on day 0 of AZD1222 vaccination. These receptors originate from an adult in good health. CDR3s leave out the opening cysteine and the closing phenylalanine or tryptophan.

TRBV30 | AWGRRDRGLGGYT
TRBV19 | ASSMYRDRASPLH
TRBV30 | AWRAPIGRMGYAYEQY
TRBV7-2 | ASSLTSTGGKNEQY
TRBV29-1 | SVPGGEGGYT
TRBV7-2 | ASKDPGNNSPLH
TRBV4-1 | ASSQLSGPTRGYT
TRBV4-3 | ASSQDSLDTANYGYT
TRBV27 | ASSSGSSYNEQF
TRBV19 | ASRSQGYVGYT
TRBV27 | ASSPWDSNTEAF
TRBV7-2 | ASSPRIQPNYGYT
TRBV19 | ASSMGLAGEKLSFGYEQY
TRBV6-2/TRBV6-3 | ASSHPVSYEQY
TRBV19 | ASSPFGGLGNQPQH
TRBV6-1 | ASSDIIGVRRETGELF
TRBV30 | AWSVGHSYEQY
TRBV7-8 | ASSPTHGQF
TRBV7-2 | ASSAGTRVRETQY
TRBV4-1 | ASSQVGQELFGNTIY
TRBV7-9 | ASSLALKSSYEQY
TRBV28 | ASSYPGEGTDTQY
TRBV3-1/TRBV3-2 | ASSQDRVTHKSSGSPETQY
TRBV28 | ASSYPGQGPVT
TRBV9 | ASSVGPWGDNTGELF